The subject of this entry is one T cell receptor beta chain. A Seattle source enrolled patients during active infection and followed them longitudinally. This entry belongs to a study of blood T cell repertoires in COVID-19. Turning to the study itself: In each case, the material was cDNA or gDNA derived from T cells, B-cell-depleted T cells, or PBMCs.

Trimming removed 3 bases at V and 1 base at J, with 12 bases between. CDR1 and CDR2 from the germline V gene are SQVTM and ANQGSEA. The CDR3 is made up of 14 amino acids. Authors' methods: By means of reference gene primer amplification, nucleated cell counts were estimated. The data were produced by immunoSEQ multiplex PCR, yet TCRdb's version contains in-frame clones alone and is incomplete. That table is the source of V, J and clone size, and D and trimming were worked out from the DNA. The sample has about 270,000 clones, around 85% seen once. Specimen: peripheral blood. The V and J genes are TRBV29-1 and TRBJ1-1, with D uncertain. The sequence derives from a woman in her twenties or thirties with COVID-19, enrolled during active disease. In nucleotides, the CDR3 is TGCAGCGTTGATCGGCGGAAGGAGAACACTGAAGCTTTCTTT. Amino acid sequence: CSVDRRKENTEAFF.